The 24 T cell receptor beta chains reported below all come from one sample, sequenced in a study of CD4 and CD8 cells across lung adenocarcinoma regions. TCRdb reprocessed the PCR reads with MiXCR, giving one entry per CDR3 protein. The profile shows 9,500 to 13,000 distinct CDR3 sequences, around 42% of them singletons. What was sequenced was CD8+ T cells from the margin of a lung tumor. The receptor set was obtained from a male donor with lung adenocarcinoma. The CD4 and CD8 labels of this study may be unreliable.

The V call is TRBV10-1, the J call TRBJ2-1; D is unresolved. V lost 6 bases to trimming and J lost 6 bases, with 6 bases between them. CDR3 size: 11 residues. Germline assignment: CDR1 WNHNN and CDR2 SYGVQD (reference sequence). The CDR3 DNA sequence: TGCGCCAGCAGGGACGGCAATGAGCAGTTCTTC. It translates to CASRDGNEQFF.

The chain combines TRBV5-4 with TRBJ1-1, with unresolved D. Trimming stripped 3 bases from V and 2 bases from J, with 8 bases between. CDR3 size: 13 residues. Germline V gene data show CDR1 as SGHNT and CDR2 as YYREEE (reference sequence). CDR3 DNA: TGTGCCAGCAGCTCTAGGACCAACACTGAAGCTTTCTTT. This translates into CASSSRTNTEAFF.

The chain employs TRBV7-9 and TRBJ2-1; 7 bases line up with TRBD1. The DNA matches TRBJ2-5 better at its end, which makes the J call doubtful. There are 14 residues in the CDR3. Looked up from germline, CDR1 is SEHNR and CDR2 is FQNEAQ (reference sequence). CDR3 coding DNA: TGTGCCAGCAGCTCCCAACAGGGGTGGGAGACCCAGTACTTC. This gives the protein CASSSQQGWETQYF.

For this clonotype: One end of the junction fails to match germline, which may point to a read error. The rearrangement links TRBV6-1 to TRBJ2-6; possibly TRBD2 for D (6 bases). CDR1 and CDR2 (germline): MNHNS, SASEGT. CDR3 length: 17 amino acids. This CDR3 is CASSEALRGTGANVLYF. Here the CDR3 DNA reads TGTGCCAGCAGTGAAGCGCTTCGAGGGACTGGGGCCAACGTCCTGTACTTC.

The CDR3 here is CASSAPLDRATGELFF. The CDR3 nucleotides are TGTGCCAGCAGCGCGCCTTTGGACAGAGCCACCGGGGAGCTGTTTTTT. The rearrangement joins TRBV7-2 to TRBJ2-2; D perhaps matches TRBD1 (6 bases). CDR1 and CDR2 from the germline V gene are SGHTA and FQGNSA. This CDR3 contains 16 residues. The V and J ends lost 5 bases and 4 bases respectively, with 17 bases between them.

Only a few counts were recorded for this clonotype. This chain's CDR3 is CASSYVTGEKLFF. Here the CDR3 DNA reads TGTGCCAGCAGTTATGTAACAGGGGAAAAACTGTTTTTT. This sequence joins TRBV6-5 and TRBJ1-4; D is possibly TRBD1 (6 bases). CDR3 length: 13 amino acids. CDR1 MNHEY and CDR2 SVGAGI come from the germline V gene. The V end lost 3 bases, the J end lost 8 bases, and 10 bases lay between the germline ends.

This sequence joins TRBV10-1 and TRBJ1-5, with D perhaps matching TRBD1 (5 bases). Per the germline V gene, CDR1 is WNHNN and CDR2 is SYGVQD (reference sequence). CDR3 length equals 14 residues. With 11 bases removed from V and 0 bases from J, the gap between germline ends came to 14 bases. In DNA form, the CDR3 reads TGCGCCGGACCAGACAGTTATAGCAATCAGCCCCAGCATTTT. Translated: CAGPDSYSNQPQHF.

By share, this clonotype counts as medium-sized. The chain has TRBV6-1 and TRBJ2-2; 11 nucleotides match TRBD1. CDR3 length: 15 residues. Germline CDR1 MNHNS, CDR2 SASEGT. Trimming at V came to 6 bases and at J to 6 bases, leaving 6 bases not matched to a gene. The CDR3 nucleotides are TGTGCCAGCAGAGGACAGGGGGCGGGGTCCGGGGAGCTGTTTTTT. This sequence encodes CASRGQGAGSGELFF.

This chain uses TRBV20-1 with TRBJ2-1, with 8 bases that match TRBD2. Trimming took 1 base from V and 1 from J; bases not matched to a gene: 9. CDR1 DFQATT and CDR2 SNEGSKA come from the germline V gene (reference sequence). The CDR3 loop spans 17 amino acids. CDR3 sequence: CSARGGLAGGSYNEQFF. The CDR3, as DNA: TGCAGTGCTAGAGGCGGTTTGGCGGGGGGATCCTACAATGAGCAGTTCTTC.

This clonotype was seen a handful of times. The genes are TRBV27 and TRBJ2-1, with D perhaps matching TRBD1 (5 bases). The J call is uncertain, as TRBJ2-7 better fits the DNA end. Germline CDR1 and CDR2: MNHEY and SMNVEV (reference sequence). This CDR3 has 13 amino acids. The DNA for the CDR3 is TGTGCCAGCAGTTTTCAGGGTCCGTACGAGCAGTACTTC. Encoded protein: CASSFQGPYEQYF.

On this clonotype itself: A junction boundary mismatches the germline segment, possibly from a read error. The chain carries TRBV6-1 and TRBJ2-1; D might be TRBD2 (5 bases). Germline CDR1 MNHNS, CDR2 SASEGT. There are 16 residues in the CDR3. The CDR3 nucleotides read TGTGCCAGCAGGGGATTAGGGAGCCGTCGCCCAGAGACCCAGTATTTC. Translation: CASRGLGSRRPETQYF.

The CDR3 DNA follows: TGTGCCAGCAGTTACTCGTTTACTAGGCCGAATGAGCAGTTCTTC. This encodes CASSYSFTRPNEQFF. The chain employs TRBV6-5 and TRBJ2-1, with D maybe TRBD2 (5 bases). The CDR3 consists of 15 residues. Trimming took off 0 bases at V and 7 bases at J, with 13 bases between the two ends. Germline values: CDR1 MNHEY, CDR2 SVGAGI.

Worth noting for this clonotype: It may be a read error: a sequence one base away is much more abundant. The V and J genes are TRBV27 and TRBJ2-1, with D hard to call. V lost 6 bases, J lost 13 bases, and 25 bases lay in between. This CDR3 contains 15 residues. The germline V gene has CDR1 MNHEY and CDR2 SMNVEV (reference sequence). CDR3 DNA sequence: TGTGCCAGCAGCCCCCTCTTGGGGAATCAAGAGACCCAGTTCTTC. Translated, it gives CASSPLLGNQETQFF.

Within the sample, this clonotype is medium-sized. The V gene is TRBV10-1, the J gene TRBJ1-4, with unresolved D. The CDR3 spans 14 residues. V lost 6 bases and J 4 bases, leaving 12 bases between the germline ends. The germline CDR1 and CDR2 sequences are WNHNN and SYGVQD (reference sequence). Here the CDR3 DNA reads TGCGCCAGCAGCCCCGGCGGGGTTAATGAAAAACTGTTTTTT. This encodes CASSPGGVNEKLFF.

This clonotype was seen only a few times. The chain is built from TRBV6-5 and TRBJ2-5; 8 bases are shared with TRBD2. The CDR3 sequence is 16 residues long. The V and J ends lost 2 bases and 5 bases, in that order; junction bases with no gene match: 10. The germline gives CDR1 MNHEY, CDR2 SVGAGI. The CDR3 loop reads CASSYRGGAGSETQYF. CDR3 DNA: TGTGCCAGCAGTTACCGGGGGGGGGCGGGATCGGAGACCCAGTACTTC.

This chain connects TRBV6-1 to TRBJ2-5; the D gene is possibly TRBD2 (7 bases). The germline gives CDR1 MNHNS, CDR2 SASEGT. This CDR3 has 15 amino acids. Trimming shortened V by 1 base and J by 7 bases, and 16 bases separated the two germline ends. The CDR3 reads CASSEGEGGAWTQYF. CDR3 DNA sequence: TGTGCCAGCAGTGAAGGAGAGGGGGGGGCGTGGACCCAGTACTTC.

The V gene is TRBV6-2 or TRBV6-3, the J gene TRBJ1-4; D is perhaps TRBD1 (6 bases). V shed 11 bases and J shed 4 bases, with 14 bases lying between them. The germline CDR1 and CDR2 sequences are MNHEY and SVGEGT. The CDR3 runs to 13 residues. The CDR3 is CAGEDRGNEKLFF. The CDR3 DNA reads TGTGCCGGAGAGGACAGAGGTAATGAAAAACTGTTTTTT.

This clonotype was observed at least ten times. V gene TRBV7-2 combines with J gene TRBJ2-3, with 7 bases that match TRBD2. Trimming cost V 5 bases and J 9 bases; bases outside gene matches: 17. The germline CDR1 and CDR2 sequences are SGHTA and FQGNSA. This CDR3 is built from 16 residues. For the CDR3, the DNA is TGTGCCAGCAGCGCCGCTAGCGGAGACCTCTCAGGGACGCAGTATTTT. Protein sequence: CASSAASGDLSGTQYF.

J is TRBJ2-1 and V is TRBV28, with unresolved D. Between the trimmed V and J ends, which lost 7 bases and 5 bases, there was a span of 18 bases. Germline assignment: CDR1 MDHEN and CDR2 SYDVKM. The CDR3 sequence is 15 residues long. CDR3 protein: CASIRVEARNNEQFF. The CDR3 bases are TGTGCCAGCATCCGCGTTGAGGCTAGGAACAATGAGCAGTTCTTC.

The chain is built from TRBV3-1 and TRBJ2-3; weak D call: TRBD2 (6 bases). This CDR3 spans 15 amino acids. CDR1 LGHDT and CDR2 YNNKEL come from the germline V gene (reference sequence). V was pared by 1 base and J by 0 bases, with 8 bases between. CDR3 in amino acids: CASSQVSGSTDTQYF. CDR3 DNA sequence: TGTGCCAGCAGCCAAGTAAGCGGGAGCACAGATACGCAGTATTTT.

In this sample, this clonotype turned up a few times. The chain has TRBV6-1 and TRBJ1-2; possible D gene TRBD1, 5 bases. Deletions cut 7 bases from V and 8 bases from J, with 8 bases between. The CDR3 has 10 amino acids. Germline V CDR1 and CDR2: MNHNS, SASEGT. The CDR3 DNA is TGTGCCAGCAAGAGGGACGGCTACACCTTC. It yields the protein CASKRDGYTF.

This clonotype appeared a single time. This chain uses TRBV12-3 or TRBV12-4 with TRBJ2-3; 9 bases fit TRBD2. TRBJ2-7 matches the DNA end more closely, so the J call is doubtful. The CDR3 loop spans 14 amino acids. The CDR3 reads CASDAGGWHNEQYF. CDR3 coding DNA: TGTGCCTCGGATGCGGGGGGGTGGCACAATGAGCAGTACTTC.

J is TRBJ2-1 and V is TRBV7-3; TRBD1 might be the D (6 bases). The length of the CDR3 is 15 residues. V was shortened by 2 bases and J by 2 bases, with 10 bases between the two germline ends. In germline, CDR1 is SGHTA, CDR2 FQGTGA. The CDR3 loop reads CASSLEAGAYNEQFF. CDR3 nucleotide sequence: TGTGCCAGCAGCTTAGAAGCAGGGGCCTACAATGAGCAGTTCTTC.

By sample fraction, this clonotype is large. The V and J genes are TRBV27 and TRBJ2-1; a possible D gene is TRBD2 (6 bases). CDR1 is MNHEY, CDR2 SMNVEV, per germline (reference sequence). Trimming stripped 4 bases from V and 9 bases from J, with 19 bases between. The CDR3 has 15 residues. The CDR3 here is CASSSATRTVPEQFF. In DNA form, the CDR3 reads TGTGCCAGCAGTTCAGCGACTAGGACCGTCCCTGAGCAGTTCTTC.